The 7 T cell receptor beta chains below all came from one sample that was sequenced in a study of shared clonotypes between healthy human individuals. Some clones are missing from TCRdb's copy, which holds only in-frame ones; the method was immunoSEQ multiplex PCR. The repertoire holds about 1.4 million clones, with about 96% as singletons. Sequencing was carried out using naive CD4+ T cells sorted from blood. The subset denotes: CD45RA+ positively selected. The origin of the receptors is a man under 40 in good health.

The chain recombines TRBV11-2 with TRBJ2-1; D remains unclear. Germline-derived CDR1 and CDR2 are SGHAT and FQNNGV. V was trimmed by 2 bases and J by 0 bases, leaving 8 bases between them. The CDR3 extends over 15 amino acids. The CDR3 protein is CASSLRTGSYNEQFF. The CDR3 nucleotides read TGTGCCAGCAGCTTAAGAACCGGCTCCTACAATGAGCAGTTCTTC. Based on the CDR3 plus reference TRBV11-2 and TRBJ2-1, the full variable domain is EAGVAQSPRYKIIEKRQSVAFWCNPISGHATLYWYQQILGQGPKLLIQFQNNGVVDDSQLPKDRFSAERLKGVDSTLKIQPAKLEDSAVYLCASSLRTGSYNEQFFGPGTRLTVL.

This clone was picked up one time. The chain carries TRBV4-1 and TRBJ2-3; either TRBD1 or TRBD2 may supply D (5 bases each). CDR1 and CDR2 (germline): MGHRA, YSYEKL. Trimming stripped 2 bases from V and 5 bases from J, with 20 bases between. CDR3 length: 17 amino acids. The CDR3 reads CASSQRPRGAILDTQYF. CDR3 nucleotides: TGCGCCAGCAGCCAAAGGCCCCGAGGGGCGATTTTAGATACGCAGTATTTT.

This clone was found once. The rearrangement uses TRBV15 and TRBJ2-5, with 11 bases that match TRBD1. The CDR3 is 15 amino acids. Germline V gene data show CDR1 as LNHNV and CDR2 as YYDKDF (reference sequence). V lost 1 base, J lost 2 bases, and 0 bases stayed unmatched. The CDR3 region is CATSRGDRGQETQYF. The CDR3 nucleotides read TGTGCCACCAGCAGAGGGGACAGGGGGCAAGAGACCCAGTACTTC. The variable domain in full, completed from reference TRBV15 and TRBJ2-5, reads DAMVIQNPRYQVTQFGKPVTLSCSQTLNHNVMYWYQQKSSQAPKLLFHYYDKDFNNEADTPDNFQSRRPNTSFCFLDIRSPGLGDTAMYLCATSRGDRGQETQYFGPGTRLLVL.

The J gene is TRBJ1-1, the V gene TRBV28, with a weak D call TRBD1 (6 bases). Trimming removed 4 bases at V and 2 bases at J, with 11 bases between. The CDR3 contains 14 residues. Germline V gene sequence: CDR1 MDHEN, CDR2 SYDVKM. The CDR3 region is CASSSTGDNTEAFF. CDR3 coding DNA: TGTGCCAGCAGTTCGACAGGCGATAACACTGAAGCTTTCTTT.

The sample holds one count of this clone. CDR3 amino acids: CASKRVPWWEPQHF. As DNA, the CDR3 is TGCGCCAGCAAACGGGTCCCTTGGTGGGAGCCCCAGCATTTT. The rearrangement uses TRBV10-1 and TRBJ1-5; D is unresolved. The CDR3 spans 14 residues. Germline values: CDR1 WNHNN, CDR2 SYGVQD (reference sequence). Trimming pared 7 bases from V and 8 bases from J, leaving 18 bases between.

The chain couples TRBV29-1 to TRBJ2-5; no clear D. The CDR3 loop spans 11 amino acids. In germline, CDR1 is SQVTM, CDR2 ANQGSEA. Trimming removed 5 bases from V and 4 bases from J, with 8 bases in between. CDR3 residues: CSVNPGETQYF. The CDR3 DNA reads as TGCAGCGTTAACCCGGGAGAGACCCAGTACTTC. Full variable domain (missing parts from reference TRBV29-1 and TRBJ2-5): SAVISQKPSRDICQRGTSLTIQCQVDSQVTMMFWYRQQPGQSLTLIATANQGSEATYESGFVIDKFPISRPNLTFSTLTVSNMSPEDSSIYLCSVNPGETQYFGPGTRLLVL.

The chain recombines TRBV11-2 with TRBJ1-4; 7 bases agree with TRBD1. CDR3 length: 14 amino acids. Losses at the gene ends were 1 base for V and 14 bases for J; bases not matched to a gene: 10. Germline V gene data show CDR1 as SGHAT and CDR2 as FQNNGV. This chain's CDR3 is CASSLAVSGTVLFF. In DNA, the CDR3 is TGTGCCAGCAGCTTAGCCGTTAGCGGGACAGTGCTGTTTTTT.